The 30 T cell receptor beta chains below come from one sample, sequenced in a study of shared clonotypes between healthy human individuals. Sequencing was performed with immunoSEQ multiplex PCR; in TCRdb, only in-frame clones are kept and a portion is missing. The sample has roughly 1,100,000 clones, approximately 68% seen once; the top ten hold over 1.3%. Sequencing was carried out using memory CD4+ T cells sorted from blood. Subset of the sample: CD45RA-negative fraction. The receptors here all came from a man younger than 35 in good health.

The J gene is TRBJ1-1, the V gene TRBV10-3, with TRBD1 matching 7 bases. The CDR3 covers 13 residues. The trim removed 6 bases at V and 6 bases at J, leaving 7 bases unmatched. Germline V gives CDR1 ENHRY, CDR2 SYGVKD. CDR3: CAISTGDRAEAFF. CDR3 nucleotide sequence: TGTGCCATCAGCACCGGGGACAGAGCTGAAGCTTTCTTT.

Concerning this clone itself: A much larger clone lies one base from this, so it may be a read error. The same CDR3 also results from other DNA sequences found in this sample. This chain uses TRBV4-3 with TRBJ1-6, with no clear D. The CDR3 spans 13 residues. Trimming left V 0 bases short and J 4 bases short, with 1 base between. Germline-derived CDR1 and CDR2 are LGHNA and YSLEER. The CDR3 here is CASSQDYNSPLHF. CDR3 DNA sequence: TGCGCCAGCAGCCAAGATTATAATTCACCCCTCCACTTT.

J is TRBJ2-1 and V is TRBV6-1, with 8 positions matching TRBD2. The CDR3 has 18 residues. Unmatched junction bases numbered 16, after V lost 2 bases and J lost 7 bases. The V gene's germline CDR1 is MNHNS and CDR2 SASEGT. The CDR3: CASSEYTGLAPGGNEQFF. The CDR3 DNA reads TGTGCCAGCAGTGAATACACCGGACTAGCCCCTGGGGGGAATGAGCAGTTCTTC.

For the CDR3, the DNA is TGCGCCAGCAGCTCCGCCCTCGCGACTAACTATGGCTACACCTTC. Amino acid sequence: CASSSALATNYGYTF. The V gene is TRBV5-1, the J gene TRBJ1-2, with D hard to call. Per the germline V gene, CDR1 is SGHRS and CDR2 is YFSETQ. The V gene lost 3 bases and the J gene lost 0 bases, with 12 bases spanning the gap. This CDR3 region has 15 residues.

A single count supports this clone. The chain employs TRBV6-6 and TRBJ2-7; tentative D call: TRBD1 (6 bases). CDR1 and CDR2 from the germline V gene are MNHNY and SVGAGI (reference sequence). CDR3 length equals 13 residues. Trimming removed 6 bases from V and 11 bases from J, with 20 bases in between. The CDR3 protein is CASRNGQFLGEYF. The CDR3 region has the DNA TGTGCCAGCAGAAATGGACAGTTCCTCGGGGAGTACTTC.

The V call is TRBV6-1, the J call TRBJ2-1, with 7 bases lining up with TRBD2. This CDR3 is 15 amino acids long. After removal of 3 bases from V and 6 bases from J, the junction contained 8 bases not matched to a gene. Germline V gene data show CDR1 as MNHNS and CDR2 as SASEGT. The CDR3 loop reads CASSDGGVRANEQFF. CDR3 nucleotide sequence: TGTGCCAGCAGTGATGGGGGGGTCCGGGCCAATGAGCAGTTCTTC.

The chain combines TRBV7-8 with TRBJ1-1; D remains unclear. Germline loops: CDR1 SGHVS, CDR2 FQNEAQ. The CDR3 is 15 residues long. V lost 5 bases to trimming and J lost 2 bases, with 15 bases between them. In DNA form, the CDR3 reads TGTGCCAGCAGCCTAAAACAAACGGCTAACACTGAAGCTTTCTTT. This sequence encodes CASSLKQTANTEAFF.

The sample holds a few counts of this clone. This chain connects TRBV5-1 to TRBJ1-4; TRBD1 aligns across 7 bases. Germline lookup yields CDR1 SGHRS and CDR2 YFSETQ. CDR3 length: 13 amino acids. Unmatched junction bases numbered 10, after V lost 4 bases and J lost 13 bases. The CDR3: CASSVLTGNTLFF. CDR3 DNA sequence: TGCGCCAGCAGCGTACTGACAGGGAATACACTGTTTTTT.

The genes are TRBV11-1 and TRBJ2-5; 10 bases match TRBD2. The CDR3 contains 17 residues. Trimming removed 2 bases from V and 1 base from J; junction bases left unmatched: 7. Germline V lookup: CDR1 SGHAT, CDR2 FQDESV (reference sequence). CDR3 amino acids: CASSLNLAGGPQETQYF. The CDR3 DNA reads TGTGCCAGCAGCTTAAACTTAGCGGGGGGACCCCAAGAGACCCAGTACTTC. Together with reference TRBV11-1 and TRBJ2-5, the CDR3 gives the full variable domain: EAEVAQSPRYKITEKSQAVAFWCDPISGHATLYWYRQILGQGPELLVQFQDESVVDDSQLPKDRFSAERLKGVDSTLKIQPAELGDSAMYLCASSLNLAGGPQETQYFGPGTRLLVL.

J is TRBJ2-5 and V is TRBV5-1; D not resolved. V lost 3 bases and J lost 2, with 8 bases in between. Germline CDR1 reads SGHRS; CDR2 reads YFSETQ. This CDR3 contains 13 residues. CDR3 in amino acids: CASSSFRQETQYF. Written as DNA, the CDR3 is TGCGCCAGCAGCTCCTTCCGGCAAGAGACCCAGTACTTC.

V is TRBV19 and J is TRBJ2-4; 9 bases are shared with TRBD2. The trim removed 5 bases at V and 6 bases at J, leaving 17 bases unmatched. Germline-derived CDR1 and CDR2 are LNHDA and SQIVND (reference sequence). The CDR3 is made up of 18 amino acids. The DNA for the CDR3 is TGTGCCAGTAGTCATGGAAGATGGGGTCTAGCGGGAAGAAACATTCAGTACTTC. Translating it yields CASSHGRWGLAGRNIQYF.

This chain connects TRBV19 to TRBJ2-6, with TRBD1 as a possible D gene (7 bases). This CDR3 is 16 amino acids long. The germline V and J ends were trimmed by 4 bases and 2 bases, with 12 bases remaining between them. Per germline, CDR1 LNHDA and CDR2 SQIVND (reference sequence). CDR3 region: CASSSGTAAGANVLTF. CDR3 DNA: TGTGCCAGTAGTAGCGGGACAGCCGCTGGGGCCAACGTCCTGACTTTC.

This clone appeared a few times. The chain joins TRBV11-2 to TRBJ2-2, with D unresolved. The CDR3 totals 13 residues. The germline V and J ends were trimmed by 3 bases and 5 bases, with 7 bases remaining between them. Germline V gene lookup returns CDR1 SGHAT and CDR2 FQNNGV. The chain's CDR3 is CASSLLGTGELFF. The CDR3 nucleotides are TGTGCCAGCAGCTTGTTGGGGACCGGGGAGCTGTTTTTT.

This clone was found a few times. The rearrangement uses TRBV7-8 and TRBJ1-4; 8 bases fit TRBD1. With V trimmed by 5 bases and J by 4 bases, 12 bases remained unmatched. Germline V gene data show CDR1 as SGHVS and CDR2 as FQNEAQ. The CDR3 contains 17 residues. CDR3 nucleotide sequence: TGTGCCAGCAGCCCAGTCGCCGGGACAGGTCTTAATGAAAAACTGTTTTTT. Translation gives CASSPVAGTGLNEKLFF.

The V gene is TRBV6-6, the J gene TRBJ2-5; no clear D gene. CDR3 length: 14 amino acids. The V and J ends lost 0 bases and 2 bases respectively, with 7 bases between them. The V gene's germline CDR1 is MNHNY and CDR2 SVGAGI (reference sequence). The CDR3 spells CASSYSPRQETQYF. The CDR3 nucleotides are TGTGCCAGCAGTTACTCCCCTAGACAAGAGACCCAGTACTTC.

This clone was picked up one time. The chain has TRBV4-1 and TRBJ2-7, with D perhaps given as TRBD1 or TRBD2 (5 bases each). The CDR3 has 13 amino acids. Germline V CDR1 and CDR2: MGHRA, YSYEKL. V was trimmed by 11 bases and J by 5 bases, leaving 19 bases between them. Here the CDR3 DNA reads TGCGCCGGGGGAGAAGGGGATTTCGACGAGCAGTACTTC. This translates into CAGGEGDFDEQYF.

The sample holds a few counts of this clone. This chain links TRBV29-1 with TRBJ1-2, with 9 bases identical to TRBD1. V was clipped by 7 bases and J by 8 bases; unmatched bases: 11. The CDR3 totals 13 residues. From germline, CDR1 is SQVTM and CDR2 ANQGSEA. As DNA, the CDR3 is TGCAGCGCCCCCGGACAGGGGAATCGGGGCTACACCTTC. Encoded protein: CSAPGQGNRGYTF.

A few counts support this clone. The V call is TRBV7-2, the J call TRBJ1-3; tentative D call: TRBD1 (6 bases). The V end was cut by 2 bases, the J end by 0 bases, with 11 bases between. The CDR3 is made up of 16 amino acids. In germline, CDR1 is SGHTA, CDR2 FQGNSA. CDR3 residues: CASSLRTVRSGNTIYF. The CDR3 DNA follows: TGTGCCAGCAGCTTAAGGACAGTACGCTCTGGAAACACCATATATTTT.

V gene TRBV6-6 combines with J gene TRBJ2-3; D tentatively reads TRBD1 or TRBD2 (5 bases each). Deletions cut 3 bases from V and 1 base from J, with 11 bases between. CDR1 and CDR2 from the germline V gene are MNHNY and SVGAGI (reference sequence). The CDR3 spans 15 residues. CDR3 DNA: TGTGCCAGCAGTTATGGGACCACCGGCACAGATACGCAGTATTTT. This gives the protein CASSYGTTGTDTQYF.

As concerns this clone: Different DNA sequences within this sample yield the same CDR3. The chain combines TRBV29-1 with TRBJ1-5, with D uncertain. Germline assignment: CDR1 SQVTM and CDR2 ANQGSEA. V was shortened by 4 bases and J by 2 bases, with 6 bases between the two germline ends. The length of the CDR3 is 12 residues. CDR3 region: CSVGQGNQPQHF. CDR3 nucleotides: TGCAGCGTTGGGCAGGGCAATCAGCCCCAGCATTTT.

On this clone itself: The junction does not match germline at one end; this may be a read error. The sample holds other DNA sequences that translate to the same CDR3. The CDR3 bases are TGCGCCAGCAGTTTGGAAGGGACCAAAGAGACCCAGTACTTC. Translated, it gives CASSLEGTKETQYF. The chain combines TRBV5-1 with TRBJ2-5; D is tentatively TRBD1 or TRBD2 (5 bases each). From germline, CDR1 is SGHRS and CDR2 YFSETQ. The CDR3 contains 14 residues.

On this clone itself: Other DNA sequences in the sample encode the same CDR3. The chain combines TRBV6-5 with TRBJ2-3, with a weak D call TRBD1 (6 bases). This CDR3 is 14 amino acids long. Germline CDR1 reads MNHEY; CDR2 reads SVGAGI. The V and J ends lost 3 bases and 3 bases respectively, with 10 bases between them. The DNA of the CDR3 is TGTGCCAGCAGTTATAAACAGGGAACAGATACGCAGTATTTT. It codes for CASSYKQGTDTQYF.

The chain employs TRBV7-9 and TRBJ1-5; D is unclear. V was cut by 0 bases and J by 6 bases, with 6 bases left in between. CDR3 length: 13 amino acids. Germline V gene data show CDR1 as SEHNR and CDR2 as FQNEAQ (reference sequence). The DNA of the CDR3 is TGTGCCAGCAGCTTAGCGAGTACTCAGCCCCAGCATTTT. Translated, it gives CASSLASTQPQHF.

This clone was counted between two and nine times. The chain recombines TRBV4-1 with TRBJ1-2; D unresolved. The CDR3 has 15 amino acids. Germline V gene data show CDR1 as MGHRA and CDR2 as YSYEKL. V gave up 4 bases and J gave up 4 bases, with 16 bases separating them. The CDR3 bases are TGCGCCAGCAGCCCCGGGCAACGGGGTGGCTATGGCTACACCTTC. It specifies CASSPGQRGGYGYTF.

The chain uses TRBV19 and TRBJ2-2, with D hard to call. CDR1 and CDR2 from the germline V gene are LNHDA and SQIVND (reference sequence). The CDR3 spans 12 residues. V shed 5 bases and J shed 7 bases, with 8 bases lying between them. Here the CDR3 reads CASSSGYGELFF. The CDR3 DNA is TGTGCCAGTAGTTCAGGTTACGGGGAGCTGTTTTTT.

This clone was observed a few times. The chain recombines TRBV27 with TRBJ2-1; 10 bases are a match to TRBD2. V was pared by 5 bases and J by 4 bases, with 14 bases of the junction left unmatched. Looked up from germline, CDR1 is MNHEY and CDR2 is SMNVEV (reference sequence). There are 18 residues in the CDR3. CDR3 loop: CASSARAGGALGYNEQFF. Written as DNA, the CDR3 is TGTGCCAGCAGTGCTAGAGCGGGAGGGGCTTTGGGTTACAATGAGCAGTTCTTC.

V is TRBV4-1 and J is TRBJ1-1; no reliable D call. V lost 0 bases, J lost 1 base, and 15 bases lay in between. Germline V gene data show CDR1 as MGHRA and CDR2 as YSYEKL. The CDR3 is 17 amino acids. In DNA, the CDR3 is TGCGCCAGCAGCCAAGATTGGGCCGGGATCAAGAACACTGAAGCTTTCTTT. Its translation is CASSQDWAGIKNTEAFF.

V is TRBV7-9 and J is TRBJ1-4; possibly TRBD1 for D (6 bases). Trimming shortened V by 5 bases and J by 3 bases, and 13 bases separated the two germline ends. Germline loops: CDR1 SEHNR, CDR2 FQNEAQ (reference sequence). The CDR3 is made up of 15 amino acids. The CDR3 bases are TGTGCCAGCAGCATCCAACAGGGCTCTAATGAAAAACTGTTTTTT. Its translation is CASSIQQGSNEKLFF.

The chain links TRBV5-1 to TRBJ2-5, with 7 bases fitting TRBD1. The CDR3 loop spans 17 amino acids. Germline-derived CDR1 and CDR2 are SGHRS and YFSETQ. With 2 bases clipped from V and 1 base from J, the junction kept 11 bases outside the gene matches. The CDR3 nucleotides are TGCGCCAGCAGCTTAACATTATCCGGGACAGTCCAAGAGACCCAGTACTTC. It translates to CASSLTLSGTVQETQYF.

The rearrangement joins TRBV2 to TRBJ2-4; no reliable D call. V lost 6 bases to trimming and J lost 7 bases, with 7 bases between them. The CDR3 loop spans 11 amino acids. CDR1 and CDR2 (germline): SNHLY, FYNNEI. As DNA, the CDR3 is TGTGCCAGCAGGCAAGGTAACATTCAGTACTTC. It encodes CASRQGNIQYF.